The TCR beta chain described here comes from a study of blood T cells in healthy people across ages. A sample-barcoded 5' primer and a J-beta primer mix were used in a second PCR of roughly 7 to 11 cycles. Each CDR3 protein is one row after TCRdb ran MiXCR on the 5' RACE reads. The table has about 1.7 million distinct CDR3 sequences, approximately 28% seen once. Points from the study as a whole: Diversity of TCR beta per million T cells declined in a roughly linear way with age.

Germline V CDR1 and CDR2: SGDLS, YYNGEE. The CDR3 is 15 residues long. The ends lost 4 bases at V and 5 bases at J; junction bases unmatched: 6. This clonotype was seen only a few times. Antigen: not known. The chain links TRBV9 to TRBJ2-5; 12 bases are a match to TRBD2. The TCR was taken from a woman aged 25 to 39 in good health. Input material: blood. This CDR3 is CASSPSSGGAETQYF. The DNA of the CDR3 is TGTGCCAGCAGCCCGTCTAGCGGGGGGGCGGAGACCCAGTACTTC. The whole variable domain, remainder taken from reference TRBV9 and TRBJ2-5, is DSGVTQTPKHLITATGQRVTLRCSPRSGDLSVYWYQQSLDQGLQFLIQYYNGEERAKGNILERFSAQQFPDLHSELNLSSLELGDSALYFCASSPSSGGAETQYFGPGTRLLVL.